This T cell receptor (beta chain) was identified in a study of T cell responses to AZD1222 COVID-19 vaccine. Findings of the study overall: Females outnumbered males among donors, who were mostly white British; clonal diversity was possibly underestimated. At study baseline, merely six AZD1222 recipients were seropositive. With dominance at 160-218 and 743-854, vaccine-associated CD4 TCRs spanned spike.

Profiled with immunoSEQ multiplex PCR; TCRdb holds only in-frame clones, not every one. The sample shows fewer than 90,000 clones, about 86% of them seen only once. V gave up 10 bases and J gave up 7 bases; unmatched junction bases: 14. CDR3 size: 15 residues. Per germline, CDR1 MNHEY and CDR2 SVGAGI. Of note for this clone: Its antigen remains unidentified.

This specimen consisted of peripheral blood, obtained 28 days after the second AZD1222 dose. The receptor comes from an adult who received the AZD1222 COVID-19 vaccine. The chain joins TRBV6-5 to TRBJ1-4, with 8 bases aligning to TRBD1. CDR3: CATISRGGQGEKLFF. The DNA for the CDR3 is TGTGCCACCATCAGTCGGGGAGGACAGGGTGAAAAACTGTTTTTT.